The clone carrying this T cell receptor beta chain was counted ten times or more. Using 10%, 30% or 50% RNA, naive CD8 libraries were derived from around 20,000 to 1,000,000 sorted cells. These data belong to a study of molecular identifiers for immune sequencing clone quantification. The V gene's germline CDR1 is MNHEY and CDR2 SVGEGT. V was clipped by 1 base and J by 4 bases; unmatched bases: 2. CDR3 length equals 15 residues. TCRdb recomputed calls from the PCR reads with MiXCR, one row per CDR3 protein. The sample lists about 640,000 distinct CDR3 sequences; 20% were seen once. The source is a human donor in good health. Some libraries in this study had Jurkat cell RNA spiked in. Sequencing input: naive CD8+ T cells from blood, with Jurkat cell RNA spiked in. Subset noted: FACS-sorted CD8+CD4-CCR7+CD45RA+ naive T cells. V is TRBV6-2 or TRBV6-3 and J is TRBJ2-5; 11 positions match TRBD1. The CDR3 protein is CASSYWDRGGETQYF. CDR3 DNA: TGTGCCAGCAGTTACTGGGACAGGGGGGGAGAGACCCAGTACTTC.